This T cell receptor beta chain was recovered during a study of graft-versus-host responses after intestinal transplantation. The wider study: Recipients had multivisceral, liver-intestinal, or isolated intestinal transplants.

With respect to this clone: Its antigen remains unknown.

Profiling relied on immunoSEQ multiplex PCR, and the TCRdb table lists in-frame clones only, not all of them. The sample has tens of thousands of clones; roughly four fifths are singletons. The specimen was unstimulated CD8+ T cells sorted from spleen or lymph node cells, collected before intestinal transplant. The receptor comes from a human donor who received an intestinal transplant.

The CDR3 sequence is CAIRGSGGQNEQFF. As DNA, the CDR3 is TGTGCCATCAGGGGTTCGGGGGGGCAAAATGAGCAGTTCTTC. The gene calls are TRBV10-3 and TRBJ2-1, with 8 nucleotides matching TRBD2. CDR3 size: 14 residues. J lost 7 bases, V lost 6 bases, and 8 bases had no gene match. CDR1 is ENHRY, CDR2 SYGVKD, per germline.